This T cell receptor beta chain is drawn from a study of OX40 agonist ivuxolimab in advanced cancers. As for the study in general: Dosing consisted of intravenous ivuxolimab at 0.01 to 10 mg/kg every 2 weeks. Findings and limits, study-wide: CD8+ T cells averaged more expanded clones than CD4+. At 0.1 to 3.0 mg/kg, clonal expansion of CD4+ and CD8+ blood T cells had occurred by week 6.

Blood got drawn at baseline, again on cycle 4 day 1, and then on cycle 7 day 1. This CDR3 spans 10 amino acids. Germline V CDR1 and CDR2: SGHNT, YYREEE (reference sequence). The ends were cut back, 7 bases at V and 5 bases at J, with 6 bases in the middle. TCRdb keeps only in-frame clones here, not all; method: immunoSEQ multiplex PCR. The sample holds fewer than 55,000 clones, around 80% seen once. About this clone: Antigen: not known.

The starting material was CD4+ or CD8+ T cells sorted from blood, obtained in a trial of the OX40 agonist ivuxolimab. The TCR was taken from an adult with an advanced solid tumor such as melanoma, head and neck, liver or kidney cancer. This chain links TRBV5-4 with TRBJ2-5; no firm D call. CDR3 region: CASGMETQYF. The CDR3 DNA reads TGTGCCAGCGGAATGGAGACCCAGTACTTC.